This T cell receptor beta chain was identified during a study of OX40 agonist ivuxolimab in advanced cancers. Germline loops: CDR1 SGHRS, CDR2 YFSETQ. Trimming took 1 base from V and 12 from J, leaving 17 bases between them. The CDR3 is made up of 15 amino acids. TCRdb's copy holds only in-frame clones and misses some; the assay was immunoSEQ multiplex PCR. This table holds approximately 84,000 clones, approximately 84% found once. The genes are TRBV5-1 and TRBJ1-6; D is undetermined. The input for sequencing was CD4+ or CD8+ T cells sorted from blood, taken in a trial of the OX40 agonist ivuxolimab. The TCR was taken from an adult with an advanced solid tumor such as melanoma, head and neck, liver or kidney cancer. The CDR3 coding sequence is TGCGCCAGCAGCTTGTCTTCTACGACAACTCGACCCCTCCACTTT. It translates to CASSLSSTTTRPLHF.